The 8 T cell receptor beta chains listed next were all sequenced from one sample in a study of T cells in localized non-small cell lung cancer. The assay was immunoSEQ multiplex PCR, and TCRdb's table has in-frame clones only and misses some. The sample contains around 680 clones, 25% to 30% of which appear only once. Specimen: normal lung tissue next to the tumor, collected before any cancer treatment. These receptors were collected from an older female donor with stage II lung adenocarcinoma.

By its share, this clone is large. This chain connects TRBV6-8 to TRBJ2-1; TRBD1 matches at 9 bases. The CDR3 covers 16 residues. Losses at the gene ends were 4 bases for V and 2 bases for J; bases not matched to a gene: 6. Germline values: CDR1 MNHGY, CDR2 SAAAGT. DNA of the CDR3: TGTGCCAGCAGTTCATGGGACAGGGCGACCTACAATGAGCAGTTCTTC. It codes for CASSSWDRATYNEQFF.

The CDR3 DNA is TGTGCCAGCAGTTTGGGAGGTTCGGGGAACATTCAGTACTTC. Its translation is CASSLGGSGNIQYF. J is TRBJ2-4 and V is TRBV28; a possible D gene is TRBD2 (6 bases). V was shortened by 3 bases and J by 7 bases, with 13 bases between the two germline ends. CDR1 is MDHEN and CDR2 is SYDVKM in the germline V gene. The CDR3 is made up of 14 amino acids.

The CDR3 coding sequence is TGCAGCGTTGAAGCCAGTCTCTCCTACAATGAGCAGTTCTTC. It translates to CSVEASLSYNEQFF. J is TRBJ2-1 and V is TRBV29-1; D is ambiguous. CDR3 length: 14 amino acids. The V end was cut by 1 base, the J end by 0 bases, with 7 bases between. From germline, CDR1 is SQVTM and CDR2 ANQGSEA.

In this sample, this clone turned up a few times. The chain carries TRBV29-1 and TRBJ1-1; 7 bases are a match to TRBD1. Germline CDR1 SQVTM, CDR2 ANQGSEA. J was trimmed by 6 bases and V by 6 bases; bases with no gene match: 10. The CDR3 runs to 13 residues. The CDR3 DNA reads TGCAGCGTCGTCAAGGGGACAGTCCCTGAAGCTTTCTTT. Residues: CSVVKGTVPEAFF.

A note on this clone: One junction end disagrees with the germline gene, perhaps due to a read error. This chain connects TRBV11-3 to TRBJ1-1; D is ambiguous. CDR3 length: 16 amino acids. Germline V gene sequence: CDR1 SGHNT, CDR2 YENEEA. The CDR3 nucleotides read TGTGCCAGCAGCTTGGAATTGGGCTTCATGAACTCTGAAGCTTTCTTT. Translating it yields CASSLELGFMNSEAFF. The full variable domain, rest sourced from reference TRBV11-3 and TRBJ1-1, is EAGVVQSPRYKIIEKKQPVAFWCNPISGHNTLYWYLQNLGQGPELLIRYENEEAVDDSQLPKDRFSAERLKGVDSTLKIQPAELGDSAVYLCASSLELGFMNSEAFFGQGTRLTVV.

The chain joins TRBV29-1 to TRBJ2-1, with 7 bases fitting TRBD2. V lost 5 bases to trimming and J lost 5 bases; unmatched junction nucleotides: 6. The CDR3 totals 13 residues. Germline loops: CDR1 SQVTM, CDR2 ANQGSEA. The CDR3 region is CSVLAVSNNEQFF. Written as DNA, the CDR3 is TGCAGCGTTCTAGCGGTCTCAAACAATGAGCAGTTCTTC.

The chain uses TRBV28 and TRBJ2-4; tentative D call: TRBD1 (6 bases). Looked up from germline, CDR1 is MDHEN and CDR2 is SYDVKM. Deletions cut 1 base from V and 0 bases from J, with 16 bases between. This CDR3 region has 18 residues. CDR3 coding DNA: TGTGCCAGCAGTTTATTTGTCCGGACAGCCCTAGCCAAAAACATTCAGTACTTC. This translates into CASSLFVRTALAKNIQYF.

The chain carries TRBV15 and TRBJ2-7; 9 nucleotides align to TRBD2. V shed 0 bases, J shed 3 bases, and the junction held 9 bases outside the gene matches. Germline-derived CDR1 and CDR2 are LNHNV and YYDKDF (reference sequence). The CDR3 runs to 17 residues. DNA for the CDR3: TGTGCCACCAGCAGAGATAATAAGAGGACTAGCGTCTACGAGCAGTACTTC. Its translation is CATSRDNKRTSVYEQYF.